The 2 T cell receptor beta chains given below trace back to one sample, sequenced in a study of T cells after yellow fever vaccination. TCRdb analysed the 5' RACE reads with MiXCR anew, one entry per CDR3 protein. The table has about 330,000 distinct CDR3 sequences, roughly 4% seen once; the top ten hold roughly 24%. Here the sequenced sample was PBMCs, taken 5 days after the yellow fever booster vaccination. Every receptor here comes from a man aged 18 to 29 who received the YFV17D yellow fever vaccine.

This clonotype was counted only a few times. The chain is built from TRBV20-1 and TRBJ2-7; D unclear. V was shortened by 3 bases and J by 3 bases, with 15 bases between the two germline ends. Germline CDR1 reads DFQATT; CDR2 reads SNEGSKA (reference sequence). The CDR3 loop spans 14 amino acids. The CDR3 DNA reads TGCAGTGCTAGCGGAGAATCCTCCTACTACGAGCAGTACGTC. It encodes CSASGESSYYEQYV.

CDR3 nucleotides: TGTGCCAGCAGCAGGACAGACTCGGTGTCCAATTCACCCCTCCACTTT. This sequence encodes CASSRTDSVSNSPLHF. The chain has TRBV6-5 and TRBJ1-6; weak D call: TRBD1 (6 bases). V lost 6 bases and J lost 7, with 19 bases in between. CDR1 and CDR2 from the germline V gene are MNHEY and SVGAGI. There are 16 residues in the CDR3.